This T cell receptor beta chain was sequenced in a study of blood T cells in healthy people across ages. Isolation per sample recovered at least 7 million PBMCs. V lost 6 bases and J 7 bases, leaving 13 bases between the germline ends. CDR1 is DFQATT, CDR2 SNEGSKA, per germline (reference sequence). This CDR3 comprises 12 residues. Together with a sample-barcoded 5' primer, a J-beta primer mix was included in a second PCR lasting roughly 7 to 11 cycles. A template-switch adaptor with 12 random nucleotides tagged each cDNA molecule. Per-sample output comprised a minimum of 2.5 million paired-end reads containing CDR3. MiXCR, applied by TCRdb to the 5' RACE reads, yields one record per CDR3 protein. Of approximately 800,000 distinct CDR3 sequences in the sample, around 62% were seen once.

The sample was blood. This clonotype was sampled from a man under 40 in good health. The chain is built from TRBV20-1 and TRBJ1-5; D is possibly TRBD1 (5 bases). The DNA of the CDR3 is TGCAGTGCCCATAACGGGGGGCAGCCCCAGCATTTT. The encoded protein is CSAHNGGQPQHF.